The source of this T cell receptor beta chain is a study of identical twins. Study-wide points: The study reached conclusions through statistical analysis that was cross-sectional, not following the same donors. Beta clonotypes that were abundant in cord blood contained fewer insertions, a pattern absent from memory repertoires.

In its sample, this clonotype was seen a few times. Its target is unknown. The germline CDR1 and CDR2 sequences are DFQATT and SNEGSKA (reference sequence). This CDR3 comprises 15 residues. Trimming left V 5 bases short and J 5 bases short, with 18 bases between. TCRdb redid the calling of the 5' RACE reads with MiXCR, one entry per CDR3 protein. Of around 470,000 distinct CDR3 sequences listed, 11% to 15% are singletons. These data were also reused for a study on yellow fever vaccine responses in identical twins. That paper adds: A vaccine T cell response that seemed partly convergent and partly personalized was reported in twins.

The chain employs TRBV20-1 and TRBJ1-4, with a possible D match to TRBD1 (6 bases). Sequenced material: CD4+ T cells sorted from blood. The TCR sequence derives from a woman under 30 in good health. The CDR3 DNA reads TGCAGTGCTGGACCATTGGGGGGCGCGAATGAAAAACTGTTTTTT. Amino acid sequence: CSAGPLGGANEKLFF.